This entry concerns a single T cell receptor beta chain. The sample is drawn from a study of control samples from healthy donors and cancer patients. TCRdb's copy holds only in-frame clones and misses some; the assay was immunoSEQ multiplex PCR. Altogether about 150,000 clones are present, 94% being singletons, with the ten largest covering approximately 8%. CDR3 length: 14 residues. The trim removed 1 base at V and 5 bases at J, leaving 8 bases unmatched. Germline V lookup: CDR1 SQVTM, CDR2 ANQGSEA. The TCR sequence derives from a woman in her thirties or forties in good health. V usage is TRBV29-1 and J usage is TRBJ2-7, with TRBD1 matching over 7 bases. The sequenced sample was blood. The CDR3 coding sequence is TGCAGCGTTGAAGGGGGACAGAAAGTCGACGAGCAGTACTTC. Translating gives CSVEGGQKVDEQYF.